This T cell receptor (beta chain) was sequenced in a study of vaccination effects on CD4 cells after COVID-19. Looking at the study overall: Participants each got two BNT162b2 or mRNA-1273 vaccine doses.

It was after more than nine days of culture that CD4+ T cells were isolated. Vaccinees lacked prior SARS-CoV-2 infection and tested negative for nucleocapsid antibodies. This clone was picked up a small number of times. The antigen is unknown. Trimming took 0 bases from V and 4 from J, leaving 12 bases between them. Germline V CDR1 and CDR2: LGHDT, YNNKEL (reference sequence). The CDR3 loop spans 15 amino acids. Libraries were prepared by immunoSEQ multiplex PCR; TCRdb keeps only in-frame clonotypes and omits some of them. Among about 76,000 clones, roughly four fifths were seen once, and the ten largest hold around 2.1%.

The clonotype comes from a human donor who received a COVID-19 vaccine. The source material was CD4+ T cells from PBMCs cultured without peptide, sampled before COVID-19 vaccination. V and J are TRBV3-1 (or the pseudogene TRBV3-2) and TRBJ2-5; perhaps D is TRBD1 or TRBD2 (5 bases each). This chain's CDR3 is CASSQDKRQGETQYF. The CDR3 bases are TGTGCCAGCAGCCAAGATAAGCGGCAGGGAGAGACCCAGTACTTC.